This is a list of T cell receptor delta chains from one sample in a study of Vδ1+ human thymocytes. TCRdb re-called the multiplex PCR reads via CATT. The sample lists about 58,000 delta-chain clones; approximately 16% were seen once. The sample consisted of Vdelta1+ gamma-delta thymocytes from the thymus. Receptor source: a girl under two years old who had congenital heart surgery. The CDR3 runs from the conserved cysteine through the conserved F or W. Each record gives: clone size, V gene, J gene, D gene, CDR3 protein, CDR3 DNA. D genes are given only for firm matches. Clone size, where shown, is once, few, many, or a class for clones that have expanded.

-,TRDV1,TRDJ1,TRDD3,CALGENSGGSYTDKLIF,TGTGCTCTTGGGGAAAACTCTGGGGGGTCGTACACCGATAAACTCATCTTT
-,TRDV1,TRDJ1,TRDD3,CALGPARGPTGWGMGTDKLIF,TGTGCTCTTGGGCCGGCCAGGGGGCCTACCGGCTGGGGGATGGGGACCGATAAACTCATCTTT
-,TRDV1,TRDJ1,TRDD3,CALGELGPQGRGDIVDKLIF,TGTGCTCTTGGGGAACTGGGGCCTCAAGGGAGGGGGGATATCGTCGATAAACTCATCTTT
few,TRDV1,TRDJ1,TRDD3,CALGEPEWGLGVLYTDKLIF,TGTGCTCTTGGGGAACCCGAGTGGGGGCTGGGGGTCCTGTACACCGATAAACTCATCTTT
few,TRDV1,TRDJ1,TRDD3,CALGELNPLDWGILTPDKLIF,TGTGCTCTTGGGGAACTTAACCCCCTGGACTGGGGGATACTTACACCCGATAAACTCATCTTT
few,TRDV1,TRDJ1,-,CALEVPRGPLFKLIF,TGTGCTCTTGAGGTCCCCCGCGGTCCCCTCTTTAAACTCATCTTT
-,TRDV1,TRDJ1,TRDD3,CALGEQSFPDWGIRTVLQNLQLIF,TGTGCTCTTGGGGAACAGAGCTTTCCCGACTGGGGGATACGCACAGTGCTACAAAACCTACAGCTCATCTTT
few,TRDV1,TRDJ1,-,CALGELGLFPTCPGDKSITDKLIF,TGTGCTCTTGGGGAACTAGGGCTGTTTCCTACGTGTCCGGGGGATAAAAGTATCACCGATAAACTCATCTTT
few,TRDV1,TRDJ1,TRDD3,CALGNPLPSTGGHRDTDKLIF,TGTGCTCTTGGGAACCCCCTTCCGTCCACTGGGGGACATAGAGACACCGATAAACTCATCTTT
few,TRDV1,TRDJ1,-,CALIALRIRGTHSHTDKLIF,TGTGCTCTTATAGCCCTACGCATAAGGGGGACCCACTCCCACACCGATAAACTCATCTTT
-,TRDV2,TRDJ1,-,CACDTLIRKPSYCGGHRGSGKLIF,TGTGCCTGTGACACCCTTATAAGAAAGCCTTCCTATTGTGGGGGACATAGGGGCTCGGGTAAACTCATCTTT
-,TRDV1,TRDJ1,TRDD3,CALGAAFLGDPTDKLIF,TGTGCTCTTGGGGCCGCCTTCCTGGGGGATCCCACCGATAAACTCATCTTT
-,TRDV1,TRDJ1,TRDD3,CALGELGTGGYLRSADKLIF,TGTGCTCTTGGGGAACTAGGGACTGGGGGATACCTCCGCTCGGCCGATAAACTCATCTTT
-,TRDV1,TRDJ1,TRDD3,CALGENPTNRTGGYDSDKLIF,TGTGCTCTTGGGGAGAATCCTACGAACCGTACTGGGGGATACGACTCCGATAAACTCATCTTT
few,TRDV1,TRDJ1,TRDD3,CALGDQAPGGYASDKLIF,TGTGCTCTTGGGGATCAGGCCCCTGGGGGATACGCCTCCGATAAACTCATCTTT
-,TRDV1,TRDJ1,TRDD3,CALGELPSPVLGATDKLIF,TGTGCTCTTGGGGAACTGCCATCACCGGTACTGGGGGCCACCGATAAACTCATCTTT
-,TRDV1,TRDJ1,-,CALGDPLPGGNLTDKLIF,TGTGCTCTTGGGGATCCCCTTCCCGGCGGGAACCTCACCGATAAACTCATCTTT
-,TRDV1,TRDJ1,TRDD3,CALGEVVGSTLYWGTHPGKLIF,TGTGCTCTTGGGGAAGTCGTAGGTTCCACCCTGTACTGGGGGACCCATCCAGGTAAACTCATCTTT
-,TRDV1,TRDJ1,-,CALGERSPLGVTDKLIF,TGTGCTCTTGGGGAACGGTCACCATTGGGGGTCACCGATAAACTCATCTTT
-,TRDV1,TRDJ1,-,CALGEITQLAFDKLIF,TGTGCTCTTGGGGAGATCACCCAACTCGCATTCGATAAACTCATCTTT
-,TRDV1,TRDJ1,TRDD3,CALGVLPDRPTGGYAFVGPDKLIF,TGTGCTCTTGGGGTTCTTCCCGACCGACCTACTGGGGGATACGCGTTCGTGGGTCCCGACAAACTCATCTTT
-,TRDV1,TRDJ2,TRDD3,CALGERLQVLGDTTAQLFF,TGTGCTCTTGGGGAAAGGCTCCAAGTACTGGGGGATACGACAGCACAACTCTTCTTT
few,TRDV1,TRDJ1,-,CALGGPRSFETLHRFGTDKPIF,TGTGCTCTTGGGGGCCCGCGGTCCTTTGAAACTCTCCATAGGTTCGGCACCGATAAACCCATCTTT
-,TRDV1,TRDJ1,TRDD3,CALGEPTCCTGGYRGKLIF,TGTGCTCTTGGGGAACCGACCTGCTGTACTGGGGGATACAGGGGTAAACTCATCTTT